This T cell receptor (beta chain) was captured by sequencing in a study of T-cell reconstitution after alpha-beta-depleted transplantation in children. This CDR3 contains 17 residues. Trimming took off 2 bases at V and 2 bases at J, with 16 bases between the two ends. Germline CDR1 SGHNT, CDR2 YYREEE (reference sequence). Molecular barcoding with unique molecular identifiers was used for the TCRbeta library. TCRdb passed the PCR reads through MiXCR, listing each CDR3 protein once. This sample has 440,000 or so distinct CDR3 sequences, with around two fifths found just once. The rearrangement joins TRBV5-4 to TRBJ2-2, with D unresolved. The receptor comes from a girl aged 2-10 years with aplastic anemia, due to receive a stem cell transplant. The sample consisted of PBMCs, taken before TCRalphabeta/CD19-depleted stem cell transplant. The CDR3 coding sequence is TGTGCCAGCAGCTTAAGGCGAGGCGGAAGAAACACCGGGGAGCTGTTTTTT. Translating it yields CASSLRRGGRNTGELFF.